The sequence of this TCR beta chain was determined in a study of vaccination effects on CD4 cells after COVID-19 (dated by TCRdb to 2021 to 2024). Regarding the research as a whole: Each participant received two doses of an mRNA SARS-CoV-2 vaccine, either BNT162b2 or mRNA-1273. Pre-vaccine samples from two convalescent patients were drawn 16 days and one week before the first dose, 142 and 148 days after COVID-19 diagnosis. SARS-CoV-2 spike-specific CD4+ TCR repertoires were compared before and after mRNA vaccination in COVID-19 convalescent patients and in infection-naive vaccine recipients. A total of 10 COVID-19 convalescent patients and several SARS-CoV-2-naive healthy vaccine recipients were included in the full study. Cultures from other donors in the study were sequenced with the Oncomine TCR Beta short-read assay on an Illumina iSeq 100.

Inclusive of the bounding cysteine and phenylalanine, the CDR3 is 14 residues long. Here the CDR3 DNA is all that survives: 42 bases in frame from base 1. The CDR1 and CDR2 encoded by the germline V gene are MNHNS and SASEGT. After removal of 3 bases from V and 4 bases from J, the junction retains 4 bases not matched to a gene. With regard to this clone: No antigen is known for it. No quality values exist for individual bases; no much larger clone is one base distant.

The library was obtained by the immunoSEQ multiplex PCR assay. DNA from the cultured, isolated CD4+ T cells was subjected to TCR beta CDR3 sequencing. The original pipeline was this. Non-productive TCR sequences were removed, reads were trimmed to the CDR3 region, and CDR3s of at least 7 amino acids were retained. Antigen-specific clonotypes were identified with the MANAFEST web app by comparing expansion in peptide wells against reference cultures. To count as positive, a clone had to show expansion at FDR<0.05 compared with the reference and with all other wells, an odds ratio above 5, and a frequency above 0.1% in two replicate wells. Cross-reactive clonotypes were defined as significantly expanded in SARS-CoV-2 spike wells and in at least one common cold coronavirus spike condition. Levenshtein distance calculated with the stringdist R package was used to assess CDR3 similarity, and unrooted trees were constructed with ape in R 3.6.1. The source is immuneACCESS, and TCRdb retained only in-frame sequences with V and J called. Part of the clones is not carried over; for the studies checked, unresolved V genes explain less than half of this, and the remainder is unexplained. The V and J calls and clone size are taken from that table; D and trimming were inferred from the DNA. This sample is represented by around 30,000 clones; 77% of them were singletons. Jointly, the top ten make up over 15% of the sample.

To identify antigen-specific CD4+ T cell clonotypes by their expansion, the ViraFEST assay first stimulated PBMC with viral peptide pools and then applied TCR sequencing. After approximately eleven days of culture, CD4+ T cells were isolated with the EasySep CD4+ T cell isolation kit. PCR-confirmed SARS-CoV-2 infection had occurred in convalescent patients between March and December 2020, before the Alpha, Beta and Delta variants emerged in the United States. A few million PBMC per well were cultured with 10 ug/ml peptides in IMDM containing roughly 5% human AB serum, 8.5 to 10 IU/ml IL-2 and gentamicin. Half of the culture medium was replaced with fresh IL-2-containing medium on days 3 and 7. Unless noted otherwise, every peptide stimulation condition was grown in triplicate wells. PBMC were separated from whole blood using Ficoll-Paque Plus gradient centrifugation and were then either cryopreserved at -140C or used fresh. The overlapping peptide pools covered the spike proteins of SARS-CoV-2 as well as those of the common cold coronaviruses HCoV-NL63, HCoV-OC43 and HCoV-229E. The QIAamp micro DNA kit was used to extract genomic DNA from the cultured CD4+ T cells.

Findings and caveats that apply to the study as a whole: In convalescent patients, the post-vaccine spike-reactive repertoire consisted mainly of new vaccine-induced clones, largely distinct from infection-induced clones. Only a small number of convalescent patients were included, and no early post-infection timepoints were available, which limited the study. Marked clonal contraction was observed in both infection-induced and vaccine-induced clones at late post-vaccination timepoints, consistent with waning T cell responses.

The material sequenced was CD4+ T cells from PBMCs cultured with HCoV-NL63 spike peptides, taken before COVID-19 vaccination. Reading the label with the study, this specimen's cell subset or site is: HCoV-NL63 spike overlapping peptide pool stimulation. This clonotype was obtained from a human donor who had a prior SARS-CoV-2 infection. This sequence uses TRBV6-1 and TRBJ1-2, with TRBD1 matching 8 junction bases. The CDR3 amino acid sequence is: CASSDRGLGYGYTF. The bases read TGTGCCAGCAGTGACAGGGGGCTCGGCTATGGCTACACCTTC.